This is a list of T cell receptor beta chains from one sample in a study of cytomegalovirus exposure and HLA in healthy donors. Repertoires were generated with immunoSEQ multiplex PCR, while TCRdb's copy carries only in-frame clones and drops some. The sample yields around 76,000 clones, 65% to 75% seen once. The specimen sequenced was PBMCs. Source of these receptors: a man aged 40-50 years in good health and CMV-seropositive. The CDR3 runs from the conserved cysteine through the conserved F or W.

j_call | v_call | cdr3_length | cdr3_aa
TRBJ1-1 | TRBV30 | 13 | CAWKWPQYTEAFF
TRBJ1-1 | TRBV28 | 15 | CASSLTDRGNTEAFF
TRBJ2-2 | TRBV4-1 | 14 | CASRPGVAAGELFF
TRBJ1-4 | TRBV4-1 | 13 | CASSQTMREKLFF
TRBJ2-2 | TRBV11-2 | 12 | CASSHRTGELFF
TRBJ1-1 | TRBV5-4 | 19 | CASSLGLGQGAAGTVEAFF
TRBJ1-4 | TRBV5-1 | 15 | CASSSPGTTNEKLFF
TRBJ2-1 | TRBV5-1 | 13 | CASSSPNSNEQFF
TRBJ2-3 | TRBV7-3 | 18 | CASSLGTSGGASTDTQYF
TRBJ1-4 | TRBV30 | 16 | CAWSIDRGGLGEKLFF
TRBJ2-1 | TRBV5-4 | 15 | CASSPGTGGYNEQFF
TRBJ2-6 | TRBV11-3 | 17 | CASSLGQGTAGANVLTF
TRBJ2-3 | TRBV19 | 14 | CASRERGGTDTQYF
TRBJ2-5 | TRBV6-5 | 14 | CASSYQGTEETQYF
TRBJ2-5 | TRBV10-3 | 14 | CASQGGGAQETQYF